This entry lists 10 T cell receptor beta chains sequenced from one sample in a study of shared clonotypes between healthy human individuals. Naive-designated CD8 cells lacked CD45RO, were positively enriched for CCR7, and omitted terminally differentiated effector memory CD45RA+ cells. TCRdb's table, derived via immunoSEQ multiplex PCR, lists solely in-frame clones and lacks some. There are hundreds of thousands of clones in the sample; 92% occur only once, and more than 20% lies in the top ten. The specimen sequenced was naive CD8+ T cells sorted from blood. Every receptor here comes from a man aged 25 to 40 in good health.

The CDR3 DNA reads TGTGCCAGCAGCCAACCGGGACTAGGGGACAATGAGCAGTTCTTC. It codes for CASSQPGLGDNEQFF. The J gene is TRBJ2-1, the V gene TRBV5-4, with 8 bases matching TRBD2. Germline trimming cut 4 bases from V and 5 bases from J; bases unmatched to any gene: 8. This CDR3 spans 15 amino acids. Germline V gene data show CDR1 as SGHNT and CDR2 as YYREEE (reference sequence). Full variable domain (missing parts from reference TRBV5-4 and TRBJ2-1): ETGVTQSPTHLIKTRGQQVTLRCSSQSGHNTVSWYQQALGQGPQFIFQYYREEENGRGNFPPRFSGLQFPNYSSELNVNALELDDSALYLCASSQPGLGDNEQFFGPGTRLTVL.

The chain carries TRBV11-2 and TRBJ2-1; 10 nucleotides match TRBD2. V lost 5 bases, J lost 5 bases, and 6 bases stayed unmatched. Looked up from germline, CDR1 is SGHAT and CDR2 is FQNNGV. The CDR3 covers 15 residues. The CDR3 protein is CASSKGLASDNEQFF. CDR3 in DNA: TGTGCCAGCAGCAAGGGACTAGCGTCGGACAATGAGCAGTTCTTC.

The chain recombines TRBV7-9 with TRBJ2-7, with TRBD2 matching 7 bases. Per the germline V gene, CDR1 is SEHNR and CDR2 is FQNEAQ (reference sequence). V lost 4 bases, J lost 1 base, and 7 bases stayed unmatched. The CDR3 has 15 amino acids. CDR3 nucleotide sequence: TGTGCCAGCAGCTATATAGCGGGTTCATCCTACGAGCAGTACTTC. Protein product: CASSYIAGSSYEQYF.

This clone was recorded once. This chain links TRBV9 with TRBJ1-1; TRBD1 might be the D (5 bases). CDR3 length: 12 amino acids. Trimming took 4 bases from V and 1 from J, leaving 5 bases between them. The germline V gene encodes CDR1 SGDLS and CDR2 YYNGEE. The CDR3 sequence is CASSQGNTEAFF. The CDR3 region has the DNA TGTGCCAGCAGCCAGGGGAACACTGAAGCTTTCTTT. Supplemented by reference TRBV9 and TRBJ1-1, the full variable domain reads DSGVTQTPKHLITATGQRVTLRCSPRSGDLSVYWYQQSLDQGLQFLIQYYNGEERAKGNILERFSAQQFPDLHSELNLSSLELGDSALYFCASSQGNTEAFFGQGTRLTVV.

The J gene is TRBJ2-5, the V gene TRBV6-5; TRBD2 is a possible D gene (6 bases). There are 16 residues in the CDR3. Trimming removed 0 bases from V and 1 base from J, with 12 bases in between. Germline CDR1 is MNHEY and CDR2 is SVGAGI. The CDR3 protein is CASSYSSGNIQETQYF. DNA of the CDR3: TGTGCCAGCAGTTACTCTAGCGGCAATATCCAAGAGACCCAGTACTTC.

The rearrangement joins TRBV27 to TRBJ2-1; the match to TRBD2 covers 8 bases. V was pared by 5 bases and J by 2 bases, with 8 bases of the junction left unmatched. The germline CDR1 and CDR2 sequences are MNHEY and SMNVEV (reference sequence). The CDR3 sequence is 16 residues long. In nucleotides, the CDR3 is TGTGCCAGCAGTCATCATCTAGCGGGCCCCTACAATGAGCAGTTCTTC. Amino acids: CASSHHLAGPYNEQFF.

CDR3 protein: CASSRRLDEQYF. The CDR3 bases are TGTGCCAGCAGTCGTCGTCTGGACGAGCAGTACTTC. This chain uses TRBV27 with TRBJ2-7, with D uncertain. The V end was cut by 5 bases, the J end by 5 bases, with 10 bases between. The CDR3 has 12 residues. Germline V CDR1 and CDR2: MNHEY, SMNVEV (reference sequence).

In this sample, this clone turned up a few times. The chain couples TRBV27 to TRBJ1-4; TRBD1 might be the D (5 bases). The germline CDR1 and CDR2 sequences are MNHEY and SMNVEV (reference sequence). The V gene lost 4 bases and the J gene lost 10 bases, with 10 bases spanning the gap. This CDR3 comprises 12 residues. CDR3 region: CASSSEGTKLFF. The CDR3, as DNA: TGTGCCAGCAGTTCGGAAGGGACAAAACTGTTTTTT.

The J gene is TRBJ2-1, the V gene TRBV15; 9 bases match TRBD1. Germline lookup yields CDR1 LNHNV and CDR2 YYDKDF (reference sequence). This CDR3 is built from 23 residues. The junction had 22 bases not matched to a gene; V was cut back by 1 base and J by 0 bases. CDR3 sequence reads: CATSRADAITGGARASSYNEQFF. CDR3 coding DNA: TGTGCCACCAGCAGAGCCGATGCTATTACAGGGGGCGCGAGGGCAAGCTCCTACAATGAGCAGTTCTTC.

In this sample, this clone turned up once. The chain recombines TRBV27 with TRBJ2-7; the D gene is possibly TRBD2 (5 bases). Trimming cost V 6 bases and J 2 bases, with 11 bases left between them. This CDR3 comprises 13 residues. Germline V gene data show CDR1 as MNHEY and CDR2 as SMNVEV (reference sequence). For the CDR3, the DNA is TGTGCCAGCAGCGAGCGGAGGACCTACGAGCAGTACTTC. It specifies CASSERRTYEQYF.